These T cell receptor beta chains were read from a single sample in a study of T-cell memory formation after mild COVID-19. TCRdb re-called the 5' RACE reads with MiXCR, one entry per CDR3 protein. The sample includes approximately 150,000 distinct CDR3 sequences, roughly 13% of them seen just once. Sequenced sample: PBMCs or a T cell subset sorted from them (not recorded which). Receptors were obtained from a young man who had mild COVID-19 (a few samples of this study predate the infection). Cell type and time point are not known. The CDR3 runs from the conserved cysteine through the conserved F or W. The D gene is left open where the match is weak. Some rows mark clone size as missing; the rest say once, few, many or name a class of expanded clone.

j_call v_call clone_size d_call cdr3_length cdr3_aa cdr3_nt
TRBJ1-2 TRBV4-1 medium-sized TRBD1 13 CASSRDRGDGYTF TGCGCCAGCAGCCGCGACAGGGGTGACGGCTACACCTTC
TRBJ1-2 TRBV7-2 few . 12 CASSAGEYGYTF TGTGCCAGCAGCGCAGGGGAATATGGCTACACCTTC
TRBJ2-5 TRBV28 . TRBD2 18 CASSFSELAGGPWETQYF TGTGCCAGCAGTTTCAGCGAGCTAGCGGGGGGGCCTTGGGAGACCCAGTACTTC
TRBJ1-4 TRBV5-4 . . 15 CASSPTTGIGEKLFF TGTGCCAGCAGCCCGACCACAGGGATCGGTGAAAAACTGTTTTTT
TRBJ1-6 TRBV25-1 medium-sized . 11 CASSESVTLHF TGTGCCAGCAGTGAATCCGTCACCCTCCACTTT
TRBJ2-3 TRBV6-5 few TRBD1 17 CASSYSSGTGYGDTQYF TGTGCCAGCAGTTACTCGTCCGGGACAGGGTATGGGGATACGCAGTATTTT
TRBJ2-2 TRBV7-9 few . 15 CASRLGGDLTGELFF TGTGCCAGCAGGCTTGGTGGTGATTTGACCGGGGAGCTGTTTTTT
TRBJ2-3 TRBV5-6 many . 13 CASSRRGTDTQYF TGTGCCAGCAGCCGGAGGGGCACAGATACGCAGTATTTT
TRBJ2-7 TRBV7-2 . . 13 CASSLEHSYEQYF TGTGCCAGCAGCTTAGAACATTCCTACGAGCAGTACTTC
TRBJ1-5 TRBV5-6 few . 16 CASSLERGRGNQPQHF TGTGCCAGCAGCTTGGAGCGGGGCCGGGGCAATCAGCCCCAGCATTTT
TRBJ1-1 TRBV20-1 many . 14 CSARAGAGNTEAFF TGCAGTGCTAGAGCCGGCGCGGGCAACACTGAAGCTTTCTTT
TRBJ2-1 TRBV7-9 few . 18 CASSLRGRQILTYNEQFF TGTGCCAGCAGCTTAAGGGGCCGCCAGATCCTTACCTACAATGAGCAGTTCTTC
TRBJ1-6 TRBV5-1 . TRBD1 15 CASSVRDREGSPLHF TGCGCCAGCAGCGTTCGGGACAGGGAGGGTTCACCCCTCCACTTT
TRBJ1-6 TRBV5-6 few TRBD1 16 CASSLNRGHVDSPLHF TGTGCCAGCAGCTTAAACAGGGGGCATGTGGATTCACCCCTCCACTTT
TRBJ1-5 TRBV6-5 few TRBD1 13 CASRDREGQPQHF TGTGCCAGCCGGGACAGGGAAGGTCAGCCCCAGCATTTT
TRBJ1-2 TRBV6-2/TRBV6-3 . TRBD1 15 CASSHYGTGDYGYTF TGTGCCAGCAGTCACTACGGGACAGGGGACTATGGCTACACCTTC
TRBJ1-1 TRBV5-1 . TRBD1 14 CASREQGDSTEAFF TGCGCCAGCAGGGAACAGGGGGATAGCACTGAAGCTTTCTTT
TRBJ2-2 TRBV14 . . 15 CASSQELGVAGELFF TGTGCCAGCAGCCAAGAACTGGGAGTCGCCGGGGAGCTGTTTTTT
TRBJ1-2 TRBV6-6 . TRBD1 13 CASSTQGARGYTF TGTGCCAGCAGTACCCAGGGGGCGCGTGGCTACACCTTC
TRBJ2-2 TRBV2 few TRBD2 15 CASSGTSGRTGELFF TGTGCCAGCAGTGGGACTAGCGGGCGCACCGGGGAGCTGTTTTTT
TRBJ1-2 TRBV7-3 few . 15 CASPSEGGGGYGYTF TGTGCCAGCCCCTCCGAGGGAGGCGGTGGCTATGGCTACACCTTC
TRBJ2-3 TRBV7-9 . . 17 CASSSTLPGSRTDTQYF TGTGCCAGCAGCTCGACCCTCCCGGGGAGTCGCACAGATACGCAGTATTTT
TRBJ2-3 TRBV4-3 . . 18 CASSPRPAGGPITDTQYF TGCGCCAGCAGCCCACGCCCCGCCGGGGGCCCCATCACAGATACGCAGTATTTT
TRBJ2-1 TRBV6-4 . . 15 CASSVEERPYNEQFF TGTGCCAGCAGTGTAGAGGAGCGGCCCTACAATGAGCAGTTCTTC
TRBJ1-4 TRBV21-1 few . 18 CASSKVEAFAGTNEKLFF TGTGCCAGCAGCAAAGTTGAGGCTTTTGCAGGGACTAATGAAAAACTGTTTTTT
TRBJ1-5 TRBV10-3 few . 15 CAISDGRQGNQPQHF TGTGCCATCAGTGATGGGAGGCAGGGAAATCAGCCCCAGCATTTT
TRBJ2-2 TRBV5-6 few . 12 CASSVVGGELFF TGTGCCAGCAGCGTAGTAGGTGGGGAGCTGTTTTTT
TRBJ2-5 TRBV20-1 . . 13 CSPKSQGTKTQYF TGCAGTCCAAAAAGCCAGGGGACGAAGACCCAGTACTTC